The T cell receptor beta chain under discussion was sequenced for a study of cytomegalovirus exposure and HLA in healthy donors. Researchers ran the PCR with 60 Vbeta and 13 Jbeta primers. Assay: immunoSEQ multiplex PCR; the TCRdb copy retains only in-frame clones and omits some. The sample yields tens of thousands of clones, around 81% seen once. As to this clone: Relative to the germline gene, one junction end is altered; a read error may explain this.

The CDR3 extends over 14 amino acids. Germline CDR1 SGHAT, CDR2 FQDESV (reference sequence). Sequencing was done on a sample of PBMCs. This receptor was obtained from a woman aged 25 to 39 in good health and CMV-seronegative. This chain connects TRBV11-1 to TRBJ2-7; TRBD1 is a possible D gene (5 bases). The CDR3 region is CTSSFKGPGYEQYF. CDR3 nucleotide sequence: TGTACCAGCAGCTTTAAGGGGCCTGGCTACGAGCAGTACTTC.